This record looks at one T cell receptor beta chain sequence and its context. Its antigen is not known. The CDR3 spans 11 residues. Germline lookup yields CDR1 SGHVS and CDR2 FQNEAQ. Trimming cost V 1 base and J 5 bases, with 2 bases left between them. This sample stems from a study of OX40 agonist ivuxolimab in advanced cancers. Baseline, cycle 4 day 1, and cycle 7 day 1 were the blood sampling points. Points from the study as a whole: CD4+ and CD8+ T cells in blood underwent clonal expansion by week 6 at 0.1 to 3.0 mg/kg.

The protocol was immunoSEQ multiplex PCR, while the TCRdb copy is restricted to in-frame clones and leaves out a portion. The sample lists more than 45,000 clones, around 89% occurring once. V is TRBV7-8 and J is TRBJ1-1; no firm D call. Source: CD4+ or CD8+ T cells sorted from blood, taken in a trial of the OX40 agonist ivuxolimab. The clonotype was recovered from an adult with an advanced solid tumor such as melanoma, head and neck, liver or kidney cancer. The CDR3 sequence is CASSLGTEAFF. The CDR3 DNA reads as TGTGCCAGCAGCTTAGGAACTGAAGCTTTCTTT.